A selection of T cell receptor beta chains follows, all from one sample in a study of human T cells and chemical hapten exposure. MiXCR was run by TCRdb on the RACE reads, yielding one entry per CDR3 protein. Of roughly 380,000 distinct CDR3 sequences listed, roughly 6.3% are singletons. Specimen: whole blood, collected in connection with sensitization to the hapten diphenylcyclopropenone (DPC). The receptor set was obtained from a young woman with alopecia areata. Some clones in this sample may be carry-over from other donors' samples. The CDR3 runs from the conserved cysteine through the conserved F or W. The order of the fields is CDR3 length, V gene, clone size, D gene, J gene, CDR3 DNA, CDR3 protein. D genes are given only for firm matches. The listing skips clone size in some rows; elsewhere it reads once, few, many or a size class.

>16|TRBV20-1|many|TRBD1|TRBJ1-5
TGCAGTGCTAGTCTCCGACAGGGGGCTGTTAATCAGCCCCAGCATTTT
CSASLRQGAVNQPQHF
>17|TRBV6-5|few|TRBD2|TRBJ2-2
TGTGCCAGCAGCCGACTAGCGCCCCATGTATCCACCGGGGAGCTGTTTTTT
CASSRLAPHVSTGELFF
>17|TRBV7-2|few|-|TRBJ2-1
TGTGCCAGCAGCCTTAACGAGGGGCCTTACCGAGGCCATGAGCAGTTCTTC
CASSLNEGPYRGHEQFF
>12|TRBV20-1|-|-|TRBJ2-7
TGCAGTGCTAACCCCGGGAGAGGGGAGCAGTACTTC
CSANPGRGEQYF
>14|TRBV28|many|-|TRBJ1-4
TGTGCCAGCAGTTTTGGGGGAGAACTTGAAAAACTGTTTTTT
CASSFGGELEKLFF
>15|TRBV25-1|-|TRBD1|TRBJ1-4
TGTGCCAGCAGTGCCAGGACAGGGGCGGGAGAAAAACTGTTTTTT
CASSARTGAGEKLFF
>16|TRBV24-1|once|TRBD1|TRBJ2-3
TGTGCCACCTCAACAGGGGGCGATTTTAGCACAGATATGCAGTATTTT
CATSTGGDFSTDMQYF
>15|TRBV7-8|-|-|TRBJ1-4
TGTGCCAGCAGCTTACGGGGGCAGGATAATGAAAAACTGTTTTTT
CASSLRGQDNEKLFF
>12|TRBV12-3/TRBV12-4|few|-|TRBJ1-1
TGTGCCAGCAGTTTCGGACACTGGGAAGCTTTCTTT
CASSFGHWEAFF
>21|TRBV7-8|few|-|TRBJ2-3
TGTGCCAGCAGCCCCCTCGCACTCACGGCCATGGTGGGGTCCAGCACAGATACGCAGTATTTT
CASSPLALTAMVGSSTDTQYF
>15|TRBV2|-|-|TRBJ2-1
TGTGCCAGCAGTGAAGCTCGGACGGCTTACAATGAGCAGTTCTTC
CASSEARTAYNEQFF
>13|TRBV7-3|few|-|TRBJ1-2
TGTGCCAGCAGCGTTGGTCTTAACTATGGCTACACCTTC
CASSVGLNYGYTF
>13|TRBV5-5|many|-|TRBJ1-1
TGTGCCAGCAGCTTCTATGGGGACACTGAAGCTTTCTTT
CASSFYGDTEAFF
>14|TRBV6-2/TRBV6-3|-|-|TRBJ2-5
TGTGCCAGCAGTTACGTCTGGGACCAAGAGACCCAGTACTTC
CASSYVWDQETQYF
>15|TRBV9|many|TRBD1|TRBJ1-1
TGTGCCAGCAGCAGGGAGGGACAGGCGAACACTGAAGCTTTCTTT
CASSREGQANTEAFF
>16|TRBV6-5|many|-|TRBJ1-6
TGTGCCAGCAGTTACGATTGGAGCTCCTATAATTCACCCCTCCACTTT
CASSYDWSSYNSPLHF